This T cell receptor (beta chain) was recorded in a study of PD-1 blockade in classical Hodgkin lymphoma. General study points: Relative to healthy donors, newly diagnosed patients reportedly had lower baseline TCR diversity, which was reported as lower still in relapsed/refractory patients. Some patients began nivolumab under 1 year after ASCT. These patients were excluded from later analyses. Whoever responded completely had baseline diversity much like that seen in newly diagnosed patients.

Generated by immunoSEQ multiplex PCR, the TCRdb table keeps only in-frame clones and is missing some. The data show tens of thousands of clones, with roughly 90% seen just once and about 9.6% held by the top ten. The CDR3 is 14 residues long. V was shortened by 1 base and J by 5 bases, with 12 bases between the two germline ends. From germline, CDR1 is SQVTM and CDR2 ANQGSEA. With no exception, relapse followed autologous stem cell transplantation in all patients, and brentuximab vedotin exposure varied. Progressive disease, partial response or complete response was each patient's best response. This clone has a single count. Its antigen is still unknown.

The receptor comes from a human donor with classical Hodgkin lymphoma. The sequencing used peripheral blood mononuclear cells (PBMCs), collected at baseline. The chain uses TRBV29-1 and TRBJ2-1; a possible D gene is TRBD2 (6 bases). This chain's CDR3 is CSVEVSPSDNEQFF. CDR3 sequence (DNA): TGCAGCGTTGAAGTAAGTCCTAGCGACAATGAGCAGTTCTTC.